This is a list of T cell receptor beta chains from one sample in a study of Graves' ophthalmopathy and Graves' hyperthyroidism. From the multiplex PCR reads, TCRdb called clonotypes with MiXCR, one entry per CDR3 protein. The profile covers 350,000 to 450,000 distinct CDR3 sequences, with 20% to 25% appearing a single time and approximately 3.2% taken by the ten largest. The source material was peripheral blood. Receptors were obtained from a woman aged 18-29 years with stable Graves' hyperthyroidism. CDR3s leave out the opening cysteine and the closing phenylalanine or tryptophan.

13 TRBJ1-1 TRBV20-1 SASGQGFLITEAF
14 TRBJ2-5 TRBV11-2 ASSLEPGGLLGTQY
12 TRBJ2-7 TRBV12-3/TRBV12-4 ASSFGTSGYEQC
13 TRBJ1-5 TRBV11-2 ASSLDRPGEGSQH
11 TRBJ1-2 TRBV30 AWSPIGNYGYT
10 TRBJ1-6 TRBV6-1 ASSERISPLH
13 TRBJ1-2 TRBV12-3/TRBV12-4 ASSLAGTGGYGYT
12 TRBJ2-5 TRBV12-3/TRBV12-4 ASSDRAPQETQY
15 TRBJ1-1 TRBV11-1 ASRRSGQGALRTEAF
9 TRBJ2-7 TRBV5-1 AHAAVYEQY
10 TRBJ1-2 TRBV19 ASSSAGFGYT
11 TRBJ1-1 TRBV11-2 ASSSHQNTEAF
13 TRBJ2-2 TRBV6-5 ASSIDRGRIGELF
12 TRBJ2-7 TRBV12-3/TRBV12-4 ASSWALAPYEQY
11 TRBJ2-5 TRBV2 ASSQDRGETED
11 TRBJ2-5 TRBV6-4 ASSYRGSETQY
12 TRBJ2-5 TRBV3-1 ASSQGHRGETQY
12 TRBJ2-5 TRBV28 ASSLLRGQETQY
16 TRBJ2-4 TRBV7-3 ASPGGGRAMIAKNIQY
14 TRBJ1-6 TRBV29-1 SVTSFRQGTGSPLH
12 TRBJ1-3 TRBV12-3/TRBV12-4 ASSLETAGNTIY
10 TRBJ1-3 TRBV20-1 SATPYGNTIY
18 TRBJ1-6 TRBV12-3/TRBV12-4 ASSLLGSGSRDIPATALH
12 TRBJ1-1 TRBV12-3/TRBV12-4 ASSQRQGGAEAF
12 TRBJ2-5 TRBV7-8 ASSLEGGEETQY
14 TRBJ1-5 TRBV20-1 SARVPPGGVGQPQH
11 TRBJ2-7 TRBV4-3 VSSQDRGYEQY
12 TRBJ2-5 TRBV20-1 SARAGGPGATQY
14 TRBJ2-7 TRBV6-2/TRBV6-3 ASSTLRSTITYGQY
11 TRBJ1-5 TRBV6-2/TRBV6-3 ASRRQGTGPQH
11 TRBJ2-7 TRBV7-6 ASSRGGGGEQY
13 TRBJ1-1 TRBV6-9 ASSIRTTGRTEAF
12 TRBJ2-7 TRBV6-1 ASSDQGIGDEQY
13 TRBJ1-5 TRBV5-6 ASSLTQGFNQPQH
13 TRBJ1-1 TRBV12-3/TRBV12-4 ASSFRTAMNTEAF
12 TRBJ1-2 TRBV18 ASSSYDRGNGYT
14 TRBJ1-1 TRBV6-5 ASSLPATGGGTEAF
12 TRBJ2-6 TRBV11-3 ASSFGSGANVLT
10 TRBJ2-2 TRBV25-1 ASIKNTGELF
10 TRBJ1-5 TRBV30 AWTNGRGPQH
11 TRBJ2-2 TRBV4-3 ASSQDGAGELF
14 TRBJ2-7 TRBV6-2/TRBV6-3 ASSTSSGRHSYEQY
13 TRBJ2-7 TRBV20-1 SAPRQPKAPYEQY
12 TRBJ2-7 TRBV7-9 ASSPDAGPFEQY
13 TRBJ2-2 TRBV29-1 SVDDENANTGELF
12 TRBJ1-1 TRBV28 ASNRWGMNTEAF